The following is a T cell receptor (beta chain) sequence with its context. Its cognate antigen is unknown. The CDR3 sequence is 13 residues long. Germline lookup yields CDR1 DFQATT and CDR2 SNEGSKA (reference sequence). J lost 3 bases, V lost 5 bases, and 5 bases had no gene match. The data originate from a study of T cell repertoires in cytomegalovirus infection. Background on the study: Both a matching HLA type and CMV infection were indicated by public TCR beta signatures.

Broader study findings: Based on cumulative public TCR beta family frequency, carriers of CMV plus the relevant HLA were identified.

TCRdb analysed the reads with MiXCR anew, one entry per CDR3 protein. The table has about 360,000 distinct CDR3 sequences, about a sixth seen once. The rearrangement uses TRBV20-1 and TRBJ2-7; 9 bases are a match to TRBD1. The source is a human donor in good health (CMV status not recorded). Some clones in this sample may be carry-over from other donors' samples. Sequencing used PBMCs. For the CDR3, the DNA is TGCAGTGCTCGCCCGGGACAGGGCTACGAGCAGTACTTC. This gives the protein CSARPGQGYEQYF.